The text below deals with one T cell receptor beta chain. Its antigen is as yet unknown. The method was immunoSEQ multiplex PCR; TCRdb's version includes in-frame clones alone and lacks a portion of them. The sample carries 9,900 or so clones, around 75% recorded once. The source of the sample is a study of stem cell transplantation in POMP-related autoinflammatory disease. The overall study: Before transplant, CD4+ T cells skewed naive and CD8+ proportions were low. After transplant, neutrophils and platelets showed 100% graft donor chimerism through one year.

Study results and caveats: In PRAID patients, the number of distinct TRB V-J gene pairings was restricted. In patients with PRAID, every analyzed T-cell subset tended to show lower diversity and higher clonality.

Germline V gene lookup returns CDR1 LNHNV and CDR2 YYDKDF (reference sequence). The V gene end was trimmed by 1 base and the J gene end by 4 bases; junction bases not matched to a gene: 9. This CDR3 spans 18 amino acids. Sequenced material: CD4+ T cells from PBMCs, taken after stem cell transplantation. This TCR came from a human patient with POMP-related autoinflammation and immune dysregulation (PRAID). Some T cells may trace back to the graft donor. The gene calls are TRBV15 and TRBJ2-2, with TRBD2 matching 10 bases. The CDR3 spells CATSRGSSGRRSTGELFF. CDR3 coding DNA: TGTGCCACCAGCAGAGGCTCTAGCGGGAGAAGGTCCACCGGGGAGCTGTTTTTT.